This TCR beta chain comes out of a study of cytomegalovirus exposure and HLA in healthy donors. With regard to this clone: The antigen is unknown.

Points from the study as a whole: Most TCR beta V segments were productive about 90% or about 30% of the time in an earlier analysis. Later findings reportedly placed an Asian-associated ancestry cluster below the approximately 700-donor mean for N-insertions.

Primers included in the PCR were 60 Vbeta and 13 Jbeta primers. Profiling relied on immunoSEQ multiplex PCR, and the TCRdb table lists in-frame clones only, not all of them. The sample yields around 76,000 clones, around 81% seen once. This receptor was obtained from a man in his forties in good health and CMV-seronegative. Sequenced: PBMCs.

CDR3 in DNA: TGTGCCAGCAGCCACACATACGAGCAGTACTTC. It yields the protein CASSHTYEQYF. The J gene is TRBJ2-7, the V gene TRBV14, with D unclear. There are 11 residues in the CDR3. The germline gives CDR1 SGHDN, CDR2 FVKESK. V shed 3 bases and J shed 4 bases, with 4 bases lying between them. The full variable domain, its missing parts supplied by reference TRBV14 and TRBJ2-7, is EAGVTQFPSHSVIEKGQTVTLRCDPISGHDNLYWYRRVMGKEIKFLLHFVKESKQDESGMPNNRFLAERTGGTYSTLKVQPAELEDSGVYFCASSHTYEQYFGPGTRLTVT.